These 4 T cell receptor beta chains came from one sample sequenced in a study of blood T cell repertoires in COVID-19. Some clones are missing from TCRdb's copy, which holds only in-frame ones; the method was immunoSEQ multiplex PCR. This table holds about 190,000 clones, about three quarters found once. Source material: peripheral blood. These receptors originate from a woman of 80 years or more with active or convalescent COVID-19.

The V gene is TRBV4-3, the J gene TRBJ2-3; D unresolved. This CDR3 has 13 residues. V was clipped by 4 bases and J by 6 bases, with 11 bases between them. Germline CDR1 is LGHNA and CDR2 is YSLEER. CDR3 region: CASSPSPQDTQYF. In nucleotides, the CDR3 is TGCGCCAGCAGCCCCTCCCCACAGGATACGCAGTATTTT.

The V gene is TRBV5-1, the J gene TRBJ1-6; possibly TRBD1 for D (6 bases). The V end lost 7 bases, the J end lost 7 bases, and 15 bases lay between the germline ends. There are 14 residues in the CDR3. CDR1 and CDR2 (germline): SGHRS, YFSETQ. Here the CDR3 DNA reads TGCGCCAGCCACTATGGACAGCAAAATTCACCCCTCCACTTT. Encoded protein: CASHYGQQNSPLHF. The variable domain in full, completed from reference TRBV5-1 and TRBJ1-6, reads KAGVTQTPRYLIKTRGQQVTLSCSPISGHRSVSWYQQTPGQGLQFLFEYFSETQRNKGNFPGRFSGRQFSNSRSEMNVSTLELGDSALYLCASHYGQQNSPLHFGNGTRLTVT.

This chain connects TRBV29-1 to TRBJ1-2; weak D call: TRBD1 (6 bases). Germline V gene data show CDR1 as SQVTM and CDR2 as ANQGSEA. The CDR3 extends over 13 amino acids. Trimming stripped 4 bases from V and 2 bases from J, with 11 bases between. CDR3: CSVAGQMNYGYTF. CDR3 DNA: TGCAGCGTTGCCGGACAGATGAACTATGGCTACACCTTC.

CDR3 sequence (DNA): TGTGCCAGCAGTGATACTGTTCAAGAGACCCAGTACTTC. Residues: CASSDTVQETQYF. This chain joins TRBV2 and TRBJ2-5; D not certain. The V gene lost 3 bases and the J gene lost 2 bases, with 7 bases spanning the gap. The CDR3 consists of 13 residues. Germline-derived CDR1 and CDR2 are SNHLY and FYNNEI.